The rows below give T cell receptor beta chains drawn from one sample of a study of regulatory T cells in long-lasting Graves disease. TCRdb redid the calling of the multiplex PCR reads with MiXCR, one entry per CDR3 protein. The table has around 450,000 distinct CDR3 sequences, roughly 21% seen once. The source was peripheral blood mononuclear cells (PBMCs), collected when the disease was refractory, from a patient treated with antithyroid drugs. All receptors come from a female donor with Graves disease. The CDR3 runs from the conserved cysteine through the conserved F or W. Each record gives: clone size, CDR3 length, J gene, V gene, D gene, CDR3 protein, CDR3 DNA. A D gene is named only where the DNA matches it firmly. Some rows mark clone size as missing; the rest say once, few, many or name a class of expanded clone.

clone size: -; CDR3 length: 15; J gene: TRBJ2-7; V gene: TRBV7-9; D gene: -; CDR3 protein: CASSFATGTVYEQYF; CDR3 DNA: TGTGCCAGCAGCTTCGCGACGGGGACTGTCTACGAGCAGTACTTC
clone size: -; CDR3 length: 18; J gene: TRBJ2-2; V gene: TRBV7-9; D gene: TRBD1; CDR3 protein: CASSLLPGQGADTGELFF; CDR3 DNA: TGTGCCAGCAGCCTTCTTCCGGGACAGGGGGCTGACACCGGGGAGCTGTTTTTT
clone size: few; CDR3 length: 16; J gene: TRBJ2-7; V gene: TRBV28; D gene: TRBD2; CDR3 protein: CASSTSAWGGGYEQYF; CDR3 DNA: TGTGCCAGCAGTACCAGTGCTTGGGGGGGGGGGTACGAGCAGTACTTC
clone size: many; CDR3 length: 15; J gene: TRBJ2-7; V gene: TRBV6-1; D gene: -; CDR3 protein: CASSAPKQGSYEQYF; CDR3 DNA: TGTGCCAGCAGTGCCCCTAAACAGGGCTCCTACGAGCAGTACTTC
clone size: few; CDR3 length: 17; J gene: TRBJ2-2; V gene: TRBV28; D gene: TRBD1; CDR3 protein: CASRGGTGGITRGELFF; CDR3 DNA: TGTGCCAGCAGGGGGGGGACAGGGGGCATCACTCGCGGGGAGCTGTTTTTT
clone size: many; CDR3 length: 15; J gene: TRBJ1-4; V gene: TRBV27; D gene: -; CDR3 protein: CASSRTGGLGEKLFF; CDR3 DNA: TGTGCCAGCAGCCGCACGGGGGGCCTTGGGGAAAAACTGTTTTTT
clone size: -; CDR3 length: 15; J gene: TRBJ1-5; V gene: TRBV27; D gene: -; CDR3 protein: CASSTRWDSNQPQHF; CDR3 DNA: TGTGCCAGCAGTACCAGGTGGGATAGCAATCAGCCCCAGCATTTT
clone size: many; CDR3 length: 14; J gene: TRBJ2-7; V gene: TRBV7-2; D gene: -; CDR3 protein: CASSLVGGVYEQYF; CDR3 DNA: TGTGCCAGCAGCTTAGTAGGAGGGGTGTACGAGCAGTACTTC
clone size: -; CDR3 length: 13; J gene: TRBJ2-7; V gene: TRBV18; D gene: -; CDR3 protein: CASSPRWGYEQYF; CDR3 DNA: TGTGCCAGCTCACCACGTTGGGGCTACGAGCAGTACTTC
clone size: -; CDR3 length: 12; J gene: TRBJ2-7; V gene: TRBV7-9; D gene: -; CDR3 protein: CASSPNGGKQYF; CDR3 DNA: TGTGCCAGCAGCCCCAATGGGGGCAAGCAGTACTTC
clone size: few; CDR3 length: 13; J gene: TRBJ1-5; V gene: TRBV20-1; D gene: -; CDR3 protein: CSARGPSNQPQHF; CDR3 DNA: TGCAGTGCTAGAGGACCGAGCAATCAGCCCCAGCATTTT
clone size: many; CDR3 length: 14; J gene: TRBJ1-1; V gene: TRBV12-3/TRBV12-4; D gene: -; CDR3 protein: CASSPRGRDTEAFF; CDR3 DNA: TGTGCCAGCAGCCCCCGGGGGAGGGACACTGAAGCTTTCTTT
clone size: many; CDR3 length: 16; J gene: TRBJ1-5; V gene: TRBV7-2; D gene: -; CDR3 protein: CASSREGLRESQPQHF; CDR3 DNA: TGTGCCAGCTCCCGGGAGGGCTTGAGAGAAAGTCAGCCCCAGCATTTT
clone size: many; CDR3 length: 15; J gene: TRBJ2-7; V gene: TRBV20-1; D gene: -; CDR3 protein: CSARMGIHPSYEQYF; CDR3 DNA: TGCAGTGCTAGAATGGGCATTCACCCCTCCTACGAGCAGTACTTC
clone size: many; CDR3 length: 17; J gene: TRBJ2-7; V gene: TRBV7-2; D gene: TRBD2; CDR3 protein: CASSSPRWGQRGYEQYF; CDR3 DNA: TGTGCCAGCAGCTCCCCTAGGTGGGGTCAGCGGGGCTACGAGCAGTACTTC
clone size: -; CDR3 length: 16; J gene: TRBJ2-3; V gene: TRBV12-5; D gene: TRBD2; CDR3 protein: CASGTGTSGITDTQYF; CDR3 DNA: TGTGCTAGTGGCACGGGGACTAGCGGGATCACAGATACGCAGTATTTT
clone size: once; CDR3 length: 16; J gene: TRBJ2-3; V gene: TRBV11-2; D gene: -; CDR3 protein: CASSLGLLRQQDTQYF; CDR3 DNA: TGTGCCAGCAGCTTAGGGTTGTTGCGGCAACAGGATACGCAGTATTTT
clone size: many; CDR3 length: 16; J gene: TRBJ1-5; V gene: TRBV12-3/TRBV12-4; D gene: -; CDR3 protein: CASSSADTSSNQPQHF; CDR3 DNA: TGTGCCAGCAGTTCCGCGGACACCTCTAGCAATCAGCCCCAGCATTTT
clone size: many; CDR3 length: 15; J gene: TRBJ2-5; V gene: TRBV3-1; D gene: TRBD2; CDR3 protein: CASSFTSGVEETQYF; CDR3 DNA: TGTGCCAGCAGCTTTACTAGCGGGGTGGAGGAGACCCAGTACTTC
clone size: many; CDR3 length: 14; J gene: TRBJ1-2; V gene: TRBV27; D gene: TRBD1; CDR3 protein: CASSPRGTGYGYTF; CDR3 DNA: TGTGCCAGCAGTCCCAGAGGGACAGGCTATGGCTACACCTTC
clone size: -; CDR3 length: 16; J gene: TRBJ2-5; V gene: TRBV7-9; D gene: TRBD2; CDR3 protein: CASSSRGGPVQETQYF; CDR3 DNA: TGTGCCAGCAGCTCCCGCGGGGGGCCAGTACAAGAGACCCAGTACTTC
clone size: many; CDR3 length: 13; J gene: TRBJ2-7; V gene: TRBV27; D gene: -; CDR3 protein: CASRYKEPYEQYF; CDR3 DNA: TGTGCCAGCAGATACAAGGAACCCTACGAGCAGTACTTC
clone size: -; CDR3 length: 14; J gene: TRBJ1-1; V gene: TRBV20-1; D gene: -; CDR3 protein: CSVPGGREDTEAFF; CDR3 DNA: TGCAGTGTCCCCGGGGGGCGTGAGGACACTGAAGCTTTCTTT
clone size: many; CDR3 length: 13; J gene: TRBJ1-1; V gene: TRBV11-3; D gene: -; CDR3 protein: CASSSSTGAEAFF; CDR3 DNA: TGTGCCAGCAGCTCTTCCACGGGGGCTGAAGCTTTCTTT
clone size: many; CDR3 length: 14; J gene: TRBJ2-5; V gene: TRBV7-2; D gene: -; CDR3 protein: CASSPLRGAETQYF; CDR3 DNA: TGTGCCAGCAGCCCACTCAGGGGAGCGGAGACCCAGTACTTC
clone size: many; CDR3 length: 15; J gene: TRBJ1-2; V gene: TRBV28; D gene: -; CDR3 protein: CASSLAPMRTYGYTF; CDR3 DNA: TGTGCCAGCAGTCTTGCACCGATGAGAACCTATGGCTACACCTTC
clone size: -; CDR3 length: 14; J gene: TRBJ1-1; V gene: TRBV5-6; D gene: -; CDR3 protein: CASSLTGGAPEAFF; CDR3 DNA: TGTGCCAGCAGCTTGACCGGCGGAGCTCCTGAAGCTTTCTTT
clone size: few; CDR3 length: 15; J gene: TRBJ1-3; V gene: TRBV5-1; D gene: TRBD1; CDR3 protein: CASSFDRGDGNTIYF; CDR3 DNA: TGCGCCAGCAGCTTCGACAGGGGTGATGGAAACACCATATATTTT
clone size: few; CDR3 length: 12; J gene: TRBJ1-1; V gene: TRBV29-1; D gene: -; CDR3 protein: CSVGGGGGEAFF; CDR3 DNA: TGCAGCGTTGGGGGGGGAGGCGGGGAAGCTTTCTTT
clone size: many; CDR3 length: 14; J gene: TRBJ1-6; V gene: TRBV7-2; D gene: TRBD1; CDR3 protein: CASSLEGAVSPLHF; CDR3 DNA: TGTGCCAGCAGCTTAGAGGGGGCAGTGTCACCCCTCCACTTT
clone size: many; CDR3 length: 14; J gene: TRBJ1-1; V gene: TRBV5-1; D gene: -; CDR3 protein: CATSPGTMNTEAFF; CDR3 DNA: TGCGCCACCTCCCCCGGGACAATGAACACTGAAGCTTTCTTT
clone size: -; CDR3 length: 12; J gene: TRBJ2-1; V gene: TRBV20-1; D gene: -; CDR3 protein: CSAPLNHAEQFF; CDR3 DNA: TGCAGTGCCCCCTTAAATCATGCTGAGCAGTTCTTC
clone size: few; CDR3 length: 12; J gene: TRBJ1-2; V gene: TRBV6-1; D gene: -; CDR3 protein: CASSGRNHGYTF; CDR3 DNA: TGTGCCAGCAGTGGACGGAACCATGGCTACACCTTC
clone size: once; CDR3 length: 13; J gene: TRBJ1-4; V gene: TRBV6-1; D gene: -; CDR3 protein: CASREGLNEKLFF; CDR3 DNA: TGTGCCAGCAGGGAGGGACTTAATGAAAAACTGTTTTTT
clone size: -; CDR3 length: 14; J gene: TRBJ1-4; V gene: TRBV4-3; D gene: -; CDR3 protein: CASSQNGAVGKLFF; CDR3 DNA: TGCGCCAGCAGCCAAAACGGGGCCGTAGGAAAACTGTTTTTT
clone size: many; CDR3 length: 13; J gene: TRBJ1-1; V gene: TRBV24-1; D gene: -; CDR3 protein: CATSGTRDTEAFF; CDR3 DNA: TGTGCCACCAGTGGAACCAGGGACACTGAAGCTTTCTTT
clone size: few; CDR3 length: 15; J gene: TRBJ2-7; V gene: TRBV7-9; D gene: TRBD1; CDR3 protein: CASSPTGTGNYEQYF; CDR3 DNA: TGTGCCAGCAGCCCGACCGGGACAGGGAACTACGAGCAGTACTTC
clone size: -; CDR3 length: 16; J gene: TRBJ1-1; V gene: TRBV4-2; D gene: -; CDR3 protein: CASSQGSYVMNTEAFF; CDR3 DNA: TGTGCCAGCAGCCAAGGTTCGTATGTAATGAACACTGAAGCTTTCTTT
clone size: many; CDR3 length: 14; J gene: TRBJ2-7; V gene: TRBV28; D gene: -; CDR3 protein: CASSFNGVSYEQYF; CDR3 DNA: TGTGCCAGCAGTTTTAATGGGGTTTCCTACGAGCAGTACTTC
clone size: once; CDR3 length: 15; J gene: TRBJ2-1; V gene: TRBV11-1; D gene: TRBD2; CDR3 protein: CASSFTSGSFNEQFF; CDR3 DNA: TGTGCCAGCAGCTTTACTAGCGGGAGCTTCAATGAGCAGTTCTTC
clone size: -; CDR3 length: 14; J gene: TRBJ1-2; V gene: TRBV29-1; D gene: -; CDR3 protein: CSVEEREGSYGYTF; CDR3 DNA: TGCAGCGTTGAGGAACGGGAGGGTTCCTATGGCTACACCTTC
clone size: -; CDR3 length: 13; J gene: TRBJ1-1; V gene: TRBV3-1; D gene: -; CDR3 protein: CASSQAVNTEVFF; CDR3 DNA: TGTGCCAGCAGTCAAGCAGTGAACACTGAAGTTTTCTTT
clone size: -; CDR3 length: 15; J gene: TRBJ1-1; V gene: TRBV7-9; D gene: -; CDR3 protein: CASSLARRGNTEAFF; CDR3 DNA: TGTGCCAGCAGCTTAGCACGTCGGGGGAACACTGAAGCTTTCTTT
clone size: many; CDR3 length: 12; J gene: TRBJ1-1; V gene: TRBV12-3/TRBV12-4; D gene: -; CDR3 protein: CASSFILAEAFF; CDR3 DNA: TGTGCCAGCAGTTTTATACTCGCTGAAGCTTTCTTT
clone size: -; CDR3 length: 15; J gene: TRBJ2-7; V gene: TRBV7-9; D gene: TRBD1; CDR3 protein: CASSSQGATSYEQYF; CDR3 DNA: TGTGCCAGCAGCTCACAGGGGGCAACTTCCTACGAGCAGTACTTC
clone size: -; CDR3 length: 14; J gene: TRBJ2-7; V gene: TRBV11-1; D gene: -; CDR3 protein: CASSPETQHYEQYF; CDR3 DNA: TGTGCCAGCTCACCAGAGACACAGCACTACGAGCAGTACTTC
clone size: once; CDR3 length: 15; J gene: TRBJ2-3; V gene: TRBV7-3; D gene: -; CDR3 protein: CASSSQGLFTDTQYF; CDR3 DNA: TGTGCCAGCAGCTCACAGGGACTGTTCACAGATACGCAGTATTTT
clone size: -; CDR3 length: 15; J gene: TRBJ2-5; V gene: TRBV4-1; D gene: TRBD2; CDR3 protein: CASSQDPSGAETQYF; CDR3 DNA: TGCGCCAGCAGCCAAGATCCTAGCGGGGCCGAGACCCAGTACTTC
clone size: -; CDR3 length: 15; J gene: TRBJ2-5; V gene: TRBV13; D gene: -; CDR3 protein: CASSLEGPSGETQYF; CDR3 DNA: TGTGCCAGCAGCTTGGAGGGGCCTTCGGGGGAGACCCAGTACTTC
clone size: -; CDR3 length: 17; J gene: TRBJ2-3; V gene: TRBV19; D gene: -; CDR3 protein: CASSIRGGEEPTDTQYF; CDR3 DNA: TGTGCCAGTAGTATTAGGGGGGGAGAAGAACCCACAGATACGCAGTATTTT
clone size: -; CDR3 length: 16; J gene: TRBJ1-2; V gene: TRBV20-1; D gene: TRBD1; CDR3 protein: CSARDLMTGSYYGYTF; CDR3 DNA: TGCAGTGCTAGGGATCTAATGACAGGGTCTTACTATGGCTACACCTTC
clone size: many; CDR3 length: 13; J gene: TRBJ1-2; V gene: TRBV19; D gene: -; CDR3 protein: CASTWDGNYGYTF; CDR3 DNA: TGTGCCAGTACTTGGGACGGCAACTATGGCTACACCTTC
clone size: few; CDR3 length: 16; J gene: TRBJ2-7; V gene: TRBV7-9; D gene: TRBD2; CDR3 protein: CASSPRVSGSMGEQYF; CDR3 DNA: TGTGCCAGCAGCCCCCGAGTTAGCGGGAGCATGGGCGAGCAGTACTTC
clone size: many; CDR3 length: 18; J gene: TRBJ2-2; V gene: TRBV28; D gene: TRBD2; CDR3 protein: CASTSGFPGLAGTGELFF; CDR3 DNA: TGTGCCAGCACTAGCGGATTCCCGGGACTAGCGGGAACCGGGGAGCTGTTTTTT
clone size: -; CDR3 length: 12; J gene: TRBJ1-2; V gene: TRBV28; D gene: TRBD1; CDR3 protein: CAGSAQGAGYTF; CDR3 DNA: TGTGCCGGCAGCGCTCAGGGGGCTGGCTACACCTTC
clone size: -; CDR3 length: 18; J gene: TRBJ2-1; V gene: TRBV12-3/TRBV12-4; D gene: -; CDR3 protein: CASSLWVGSAFSYNEQFF; CDR3 DNA: TGTGCCAGCAGTTTATGGGTGGGCAGCGCCTTCTCCTACAATGAGCAGTTCTTC
clone size: few; CDR3 length: 13; J gene: TRBJ1-2; V gene: TRBV18; D gene: TRBD1; CDR3 protein: CASSRQGGEGYTF; CDR3 DNA: TGTGCCAGCTCACGACAGGGAGGCGAAGGCTACACCTTC